This is a list of T cell receptor beta chains from one sample in a study of T cells in Graves' hyperthyroidism and ophthalmopathy. TCRdb reanalysed the multiplex PCR reads using MiXCR and keeps one entry per CDR3 protein. The sample carries fewer than 650,000 distinct CDR3 sequences, 46% recorded once. What was sequenced was peripheral blood or thyroid tissue (not recorded which). Receptors originate from an adult woman with Graves' disease, either hyperthyroidism or ophthalmopathy (not recorded which). The conserved cysteine and the conserved F or W are not part of the CDR3 here. Each record gives: J gene, V gene, CDR3 protein.

J: TRBJ2-3; V: TRBV24-1; CDR3: ATSDFMEGGDTQY
J: TRBJ2-5; V: TRBV5-4; CDR3: ASSSSTSAMETQY
J: TRBJ2-7; V: TRBV15; CDR3: ATKGQVYEQY
J: TRBJ2-7; V: TRBV20-1; CDR3: SARVLAGGPVHEQY
J: TRBJ1-5; V: TRBV11-1; CDR3: ASSLSGSQPQH
J: TRBJ1-2; V: TRBV19; CDR3: ACSENRPRGSGYT
J: TRBJ2-5; V: TRBV24-1; CDR3: ATSASRREDRETQY
J: TRBJ1-5; V: TRBV19; CDR3: ASSYGRQPQH
J: TRBJ1-1; V: TRBV29-1; CDR3: SVGQGPNTEAF
J: TRBJ2-7; V: TRBV12-3/TRBV12-4; CDR3: ASGTGGFTYEQY
J: TRBJ1-4; V: TRBV15; CDR3: ATSSQEARGNGEKLF
J: TRBJ2-5; V: TRBV20-1; CDR3: SAPRVQKTQY
J: TRBJ2-5; V: TRBV7-2; CDR3: ASSLLETQY
J: TRBJ1-5; V: TRBV12-3/TRBV12-4; CDR3: ASSLARTRYSNQPQH
J: TRBJ1-1; V: TRBV5-1; CDR3: ASRNEANTEAF
J: TRBJ2-5; V: TRBV7-8; CDR3: ASSLARARGTQY
J: TRBJ1-5; V: TRBV20-1; CDR3: SASSSTWGGNQPQH
J: TRBJ1-2; V: TRBV6-5; CDR3: ASCRTGGVSGYT
J: TRBJ2-7; V: TRBV20-1; CDR3: SARRGGGGSGEEQY
J: TRBJ1-2; V: TRBV20-1; CDR3: SARSDFNYGYT
J: TRBJ2-2; V: TRBV7-9; CDR3: ATRPGQGYTGELF
J: TRBJ1-5; V: TRBV19; CDR3: ASSMVGLGETQH
J: TRBJ1-2; V: TRBV2; CDR3: ASNRGTPNYGYT
J: TRBJ1-3; V: TRBV7-2; CDR3: ASSPKRNTIY
J: TRBJ2-5; V: TRBV5-1; CDR3: ASSCYYDQY
J: TRBJ2-2; V: TRBV2; CDR3: ASSLTGLELF
J: TRBJ1-6; V: TRBV25-1; CDR3: ASRDSPLH
J: TRBJ2-6; V: TRBV2; CDR3: ASKDDSGANVLT
J: TRBJ2-7; V: TRBV7-2; CDR3: ASSPSSLEQY
J: TRBJ1-6; V: TRBV7-9; CDR3: ASSVPGRVNSPLH
J: TRBJ2-6; V: TRBV7-9; CDR3: ASKGSGSAGANVLT
J: TRBJ2-5; V: TRBV20-1; CDR3: SARAGDETQY
J: TRBJ2-7; V: TRBV9; CDR3: ASSQVLGWEYEQY
J: TRBJ1-1; V: TRBV5-1; CDR3: ASSLGVPSLNTEAF
J: TRBJ2-5; V: TRBV20-1; CDR3: SAPGQQETQY